Presented here are 24 T cell receptor beta chains from one specimen sequenced in a study of CD8 T cells in ankylosing spondylitis. Their target antigens are unknown. TCRdb re-called the 5' RACE reads with MiXCR, one entry per CDR3 protein. The sample shows more than 500,000 distinct CDR3 sequences, about 5.7% of them seen only once. General study points: A motif in TCR beta, a set of eight highly homologous variants, appeared characteristic of ankylosing spondylitis blood.

Sample: blood, either unsorted or a sorted T cell fraction (not recorded which). Receptors originate from a male donor with ankylosing spondylitis.

Many counts were recorded for this clonotype. The chain carries TRBV7-9 and TRBJ1-5; no clear D. Germline V gene sequence: CDR1 SEHNR, CDR2 FQNEAQ (reference sequence). The V and J ends lost 2 bases and 1 base respectively, with 6 bases between them. This CDR3 has 14 residues. As DNA, the CDR3 is TGTGCCAGCAGCTTAACTACAAGCAATCAGCCCCAGCATTTT. Encoded protein: CASSLTTSNQPQHF.

This clonotype was seen many times. J is TRBJ1-2 and V is TRBV20-1; D gene uncertain. Germline loops: CDR1 DFQATT, CDR2 SNEGSKA (reference sequence). CDR3 length equals 12 residues. Between the trimmed V and J ends, which lost 6 bases and 3 bases, there was a span of 11 bases. CDR3 sequence (DNA): TGCAGTGCCCTTTCGGGGTACTATGGCTACACCTTC. Protein sequence: CSALSGYYGYTF.

The V gene is TRBV30, the J gene TRBJ1-2; D unclear. Germline CDR1 and CDR2: GTSNPN and SVGIG (reference sequence). Trimming removed 6 bases at V and 8 bases at J, with 16 bases between. The length of the CDR3 is 12 residues. The CDR3 region is CACLWSRGGYTF. Here the CDR3 DNA reads TGTGCCTGCCTATGGTCCCGGGGAGGCTACACCTTC.

This clonotype was observed many times. This chain uses TRBV7-2 with TRBJ2-3; D call uncertain. Deletions cut 0 bases from V and 6 bases from J, with 10 bases between. The CDR3 consists of 14 residues. Germline CDR1 SGHTA, CDR2 FQGNSA. This chain's CDR3 is CASSLAAVVDTQYF. In nucleotides, the CDR3 is TGTGCCAGCAGCTTAGCGGCAGTGGTGGATACGCAGTATTTT.

This clonotype was detected many times. V is TRBV20-1 and J is TRBJ2-7; possibly TRBD2 for D (6 bases). The CDR3 has 13 amino acids. Trimming left V 3 bases short and J 7 bases short, with 16 bases between. CDR1 is DFQATT and CDR2 is SNEGSKA in the germline V gene (reference sequence). Here the CDR3 reads CSASTASEGEQYF. DNA for the CDR3: TGCAGTGCTAGCACAGCTAGCGAGGGTGAGCAGTACTTC.

This clonotype was found many times. V usage is TRBV12-5 and J usage is TRBJ1-1; tentatively, D is TRBD1 (5 bases). V lost 6 bases to trimming and J lost 4 bases, with 12 bases between them. CDR1 and CDR2 from the germline V gene are LGHNT and FRNRAP. The length of the CDR3 is 13 residues. The DNA of the CDR3 is TGTGCTAGTGGACCAGACAGTGCCACTGAAGCTTTCTTT. Translation gives CASGPDSATEAFF.

The chain recombines TRBV28 with TRBJ2-7, with TRBD1 identical over 10 bases. Germline CDR1 is MDHEN and CDR2 is SYDVKM. Losses at the gene ends were 9 bases for V and 2 bases for J; bases not matched to a gene: 7. This CDR3 has 14 residues. CDR3 protein: CASHAGTGAYEQYF. The CDR3 DNA follows: TGTGCCAGTCACGCGGGGACAGGGGCCTACGAGCAGTACTTC.

This clonotype was seen at least ten times. This chain joins TRBV24-1 and TRBJ2-1; 11 nucleotides match TRBD2. Unmatched junction bases numbered 13, after V lost 4 bases and J lost 6 bases. CDR1 KGHDR and CDR2 SFDVKD come from the germline V gene. This CDR3 region has 18 residues. The CDR3 reads CATSDHPYSGGGGNEQFF. In DNA form, the CDR3 reads TGTGCCACCAGTGACCATCCTTATAGCGGGGGGGGTGGCAATGAGCAGTTCTTC.

This clonotype was counted at least ten times. The CDR3 loop is CASSFQAGVDEKLFF. The CDR3 coding sequence is TGTGCCAGCAGTTTTCAGGCAGGGGTGGATGAAAAACTGTTTTTT. The chain has TRBV12-3 or TRBV12-4 and TRBJ1-4; D is possibly TRBD1 (6 bases). V gave up 3 bases and J gave up 6 bases, with 14 bases separating them. The CDR3 contains 15 residues.

At least ten counts were recorded for this clonotype. This sequence joins TRBV5-1 and TRBJ2-1; 8 bases are shared with TRBD1. Germline-derived CDR1 and CDR2 are SGHRS and YFSETQ. The CDR3 is 16 residues long. Trimming cost V 4 bases and J 2 bases; bases outside gene matches: 8. The CDR3 sequence is CASSVLNRGAYNEQFF. In DNA, the CDR3 is TGCGCCAGCAGCGTTTTAAACAGGGGGGCCTACAATGAGCAGTTCTTC.

There are many counts of this clonotype. This chain uses TRBV20-1 with TRBJ2-2; 8 bases are shared with TRBD2. The CDR3 is 15 amino acids. Losses at the gene ends were 2 bases for V and 7 bases for J; bases not matched to a gene: 9. Germline CDR1 DFQATT, CDR2 SNEGSKA (reference sequence). This chain's CDR3 is CSARKVGRAIGELFF. The CDR3 region has the DNA TGCAGTGCTAGAAAAGTCGGGAGGGCCATCGGGGAGCTGTTTTTT.

This sequence joins TRBV5-1 and TRBJ1-4; D call uncertain. CDR1 and CDR2 (germline): SGHRS, YFSETQ. This CDR3 is built from 13 residues. Deletions cut 0 bases from V and 8 bases from J, with 8 bases between. In DNA, the CDR3 is TGCGCCAGCAGCTTGGCGGTCGAGGAAAAACTGTTTTTT. It encodes CASSLAVEEKLFF.

This clonotype was detected a few times. The chain couples TRBV6-6 to TRBJ2-1; D unresolved. V was pared by 7 bases and J by 4 bases, with 8 bases between. CDR1 and CDR2 (germline): MNHNY, SVGAGI (reference sequence). CDR3 length equals 12 residues. Written as DNA, the CDR3 is TGTGCCAGCATGGGCCAATACAATGAGCAGTTCTTC. Protein product: CASMGQYNEQFF.

V and J are TRBV20-1 and TRBJ2-7; 9 bases match TRBD1. Germline V gene data show CDR1 as DFQATT and CDR2 as SNEGSKA (reference sequence). The CDR3 runs 13 residues. J lost 6 bases, V lost 6 bases, and 9 bases had no gene match. CDR3 in DNA: TGCAGTGCCACCGGGACAGGGTTGAGCGAGCAGTACTTC. This gives the protein CSATGTGLSEQYF.

At least ten counts were recorded for this clonotype. The V and J genes are TRBV5-8 and TRBJ2-1; 9 bases fit TRBD2. The germline V gene has CDR1 SGHTS and CDR2 YDEGEE. The CDR3 consists of 16 residues. The ends lost 0 bases at V and 11 bases at J; junction bases unmatched: 12. CDR3 nucleotide sequence: TGTGCCAGCAGCTTGGTTAAGTGGCTAGCGGGACTTAAGCAGTTCTTC. This codes for CASSLVKWLAGLKQFF. Together with reference TRBV5-8 and TRBJ2-1, the CDR3 gives the full variable domain: EAGVTQSPTHLIKTRGQQATLRCSPISGHTSVYWYQQALGLGLQFLLWYDEGEERNRGNFPPRFSGRQFPNYSSELNVNALELEDSALYLCASSLVKWLAGLKQFFGPGTRLTVL.

This clonotype was seen many times. This chain joins TRBV7-9 and TRBJ2-2; D may correspond to TRBD1 or TRBD2 (5 bases each). CDR1 and CDR2 (germline): SEHNR, FQNEAQ (reference sequence). The CDR3 is made up of 17 amino acids. V was trimmed by 4 bases and J by 0 bases, leaving 15 bases between them. CDR3: CASSSRAGTANTGELFF. The CDR3 nucleotides read TGTGCCAGCAGCTCCCGGGCCGGGACGGCGAACACCGGGGAGCTGTTTTTT.

This clonotype has a count of ten or more. The chain is built from TRBV5-1 and TRBJ2-7; TRBD1 aligns across 8 bases. The V gene end was trimmed by 1 base and the J gene end by 2 bases; junction bases not matched to a gene: 8. The germline CDR1 and CDR2 sequences are SGHRS and YFSETQ. This CDR3 contains 16 residues. This chain's CDR3 is CASSLSVTGATYEQYF. The CDR3 DNA reads TGCGCCAGCAGCTTGTCTGTGACAGGGGCGACCTACGAGCAGTACTTC.

This clonotype was seen repeatedly, ten times or more. This sequence joins TRBV3-1 and TRBJ1-2; maybe TRBD1 (5 bases). Germline lookup yields CDR1 LGHDT and CDR2 YNNKEL (reference sequence). CDR3 length equals 13 residues. Trimming stripped 6 bases from V and 4 bases from J, with 12 bases between. CDR3 amino acids: CASSQGISYGYTF. The CDR3, as DNA: TGTGCCAGCAGTCAGGGTATCAGCTATGGCTACACCTTC. Full variable domain (remainder filled in from reference TRBV3-1 and TRBJ1-2): DTAVSQTPKYLVTQMGNDKSIKCEQNLGHDTMYWYKQDSKKFLKIMFSYNNKELIINETVPNRFSPKSPDKAHLNLHINSLELGDSAVYFCASSQGISYGYTFGSGTRLTVV.

The rearrangement uses TRBV15 and TRBJ2-7; weak D call: TRBD2 (5 bases). Germline V lookup: CDR1 LNHNV, CDR2 YYDKDF (reference sequence). Trimming cost V 5 bases and J 2 bases, with 10 bases left between them. The CDR3 is 13 residues long. The CDR3, as DNA: TGTGCCACCAGCGAGGTGCGGGCCTACGAGCAGTACTTC. Protein sequence: CATSEVRAYEQYF.

This clonotype has at least ten counts. The chain employs TRBV28 and TRBJ2-5, with a possible D match to TRBD2 (6 bases). CDR3 length: 13 residues. Germline values: CDR1 MDHEN, CDR2 SYDVKM. V was shortened by 4 bases and J by 1 base, with 7 bases between the two germline ends. CDR3 nucleotides: TGTGCCAGCAGTTCCGGGAGCCAAGAGACCCAGTACTTC. Translating gives CASSSGSQETQYF.

This clonotype was observed many times. This rearrangement joins TRBV5-1 to TRBJ2-3; D is possibly TRBD1 (6 bases). From germline, CDR1 is SGHRS and CDR2 YFSETQ. The CDR3 contains 15 residues. Trimming left V 3 bases short and J 3 bases short, with 14 bases between. As DNA, the CDR3 is TGCGCCAGCAGCTGGGGTACAGGGTTGACAGATACGCAGTATTTT. It is translated as CASSWGTGLTDTQYF.

In its sample, this clonotype was seen many times. This rearrangement joins TRBV2 to TRBJ2-1; 10 bases agree with TRBD2. The junction had 7 bases not matched to a gene; V was cut back by 0 bases and J by 8 bases. This CDR3 contains 16 residues. Germline V lookup: CDR1 SNHLY, CDR2 FYNNEI. The chain's CDR3 is CASSEALSGRVDEQFF. The CDR3 coding sequence is TGTGCCAGCAGTGAAGCTCTGAGCGGGAGGGTCGATGAGCAGTTCTTC.

This clonotype was seen repeatedly, ten times or more. The chain carries TRBV7-3 and TRBJ2-7, with a weak D call TRBD2 (6 bases). The CDR3 contains 15 residues. V gave up 0 bases and J gave up 6 bases, with 15 bases separating them. Germline CDR1 SGHTA, CDR2 FQGTGA. The CDR3, as DNA: TGTGCCAGCAGCTTAACGGAGGGGTTGGTGTCCGAGCAGTACTTC. It encodes CASSLTEGLVSEQYF.

This clonotype has a count of ten or more. V gene TRBV4-1 combines with J gene TRBJ2-7; a weak D match, TRBD1 (5 bases). The CDR3 is 17 amino acids. Per germline, CDR1 MGHRA and CDR2 YSYEKL. V was clipped by 2 bases and J by 2 bases, with 19 bases between them. CDR3 DNA sequence: TGCGCCAGCAGCCAACCCTACAGGACGGGTAAGGCCTACGAGCAGTACTTC. It specifies CASSQPYRTGKAYEQYF.